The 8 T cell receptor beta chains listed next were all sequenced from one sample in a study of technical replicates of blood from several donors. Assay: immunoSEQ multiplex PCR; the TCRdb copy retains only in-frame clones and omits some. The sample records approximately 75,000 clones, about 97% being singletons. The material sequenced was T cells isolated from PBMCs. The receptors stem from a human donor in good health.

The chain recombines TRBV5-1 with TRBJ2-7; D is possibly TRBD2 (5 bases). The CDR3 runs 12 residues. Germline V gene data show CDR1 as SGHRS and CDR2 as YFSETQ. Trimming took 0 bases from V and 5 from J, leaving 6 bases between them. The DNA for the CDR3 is TGCGCCAGCAGCTTGGTGGGAGACGAGCAGTACTTC. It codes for CASSLVGDEQYF.

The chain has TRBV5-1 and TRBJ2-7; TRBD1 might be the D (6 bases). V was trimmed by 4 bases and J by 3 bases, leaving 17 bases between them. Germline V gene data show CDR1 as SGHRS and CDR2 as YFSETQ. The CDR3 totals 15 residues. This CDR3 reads CASSRPGTQSYEQYF. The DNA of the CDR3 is TGCGCCAGCAGCCGACCCGGGACACAAAGCTACGAGCAGTACTTC.

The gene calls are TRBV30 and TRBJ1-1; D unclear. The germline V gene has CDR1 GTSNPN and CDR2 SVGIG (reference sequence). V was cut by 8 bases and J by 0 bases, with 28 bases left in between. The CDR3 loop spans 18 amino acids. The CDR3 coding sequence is TGTGCCGGAAACCACCCGGGTCAGATTAATATAATGAACACTGAAGCTTTCTTT. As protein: CAGNHPGQINIMNTEAFF.

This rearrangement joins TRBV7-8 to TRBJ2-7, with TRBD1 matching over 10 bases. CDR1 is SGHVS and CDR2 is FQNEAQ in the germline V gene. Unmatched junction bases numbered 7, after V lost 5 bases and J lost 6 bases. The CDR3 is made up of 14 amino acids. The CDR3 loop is CASSRGTGALEQYF. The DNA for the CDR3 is TGTGCCAGCAGCCGTGGGACAGGGGCCCTCGAGCAGTACTTC.

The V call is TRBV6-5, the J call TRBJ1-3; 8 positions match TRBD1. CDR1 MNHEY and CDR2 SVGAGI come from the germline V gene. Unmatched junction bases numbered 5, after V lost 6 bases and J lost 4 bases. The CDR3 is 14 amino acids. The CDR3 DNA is TGTGCCAGCAGCCCAGGGACAGGCGGAAACACCATATATTTT. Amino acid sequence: CASSPGTGGNTIYF.

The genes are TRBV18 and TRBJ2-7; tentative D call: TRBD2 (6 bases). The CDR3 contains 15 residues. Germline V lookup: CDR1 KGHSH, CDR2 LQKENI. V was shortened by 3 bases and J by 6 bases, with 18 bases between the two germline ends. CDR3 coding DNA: TGTGCCAGCTCACCCCTAGCGCCAAACTTAGGCGAGCAGTACTTC. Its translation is CASSPLAPNLGEQYF. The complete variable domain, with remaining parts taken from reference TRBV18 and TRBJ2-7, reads NAGVMQNPRHLVRRRGQEARLRCSPMKGHSHVYWYRQLPEEGLKFMVYLQKENIIDESGMPKERFSAEFPKEGPSILRIQQVVRGDSAAYFCASSPLAPNLGEQYFGPGTRLTVT.

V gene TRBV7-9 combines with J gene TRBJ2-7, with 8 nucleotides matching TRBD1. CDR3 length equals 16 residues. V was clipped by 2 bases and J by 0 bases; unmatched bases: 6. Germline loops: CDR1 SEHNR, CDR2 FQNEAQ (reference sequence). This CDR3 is CASSLIRTGNSYEQYF. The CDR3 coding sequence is TGTGCCAGCAGCTTAATAAGGACAGGGAACTCCTACGAGCAGTACTTC.

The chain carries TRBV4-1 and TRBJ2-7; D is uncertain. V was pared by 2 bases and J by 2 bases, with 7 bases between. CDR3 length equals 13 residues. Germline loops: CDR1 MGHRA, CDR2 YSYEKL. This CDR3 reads CASSQYLAYEQYF. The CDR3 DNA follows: TGCGCCAGCAGCCAATACCTAGCCTACGAGCAGTACTTC.